This passage covers 17 T cell receptor beta chains from one sample sequenced in a study of blood T cells in healthy people across ages (dated by TCRdb to the mid-2010s). Libraries were prepared through 5' RACE. Instrument on record: Illumina HiSeq 2500. A second PCR of roughly 6 to 12 cycles was run with a J-beta primer mix and a sample-barcoded 5' primer. TCRdb reworked the public reads: Q25 trimming with fastp, MiXCR clone assembly, productive beta chains retained. Rows are unified per CDR3 protein, each entry keeping the most common DNA and genes. The sample includes about 1.5 million distinct CDR3 sequences, with 42% observed a single time. 7% to 9.5% of the sample is held by the ten biggest clonotypes. Sample: blood. These receptors were collected from a woman between 18 and 30 years old in good health.

The chain carries TRBV24-1 and TRBJ2-5; D is unresolved. V was cut by 4 bases and J by 4 bases, with 9 bases left in between. Germline CDR1 is KGHDR and CDR2 is SFDVKD. There are 13 residues in the CDR3. CDR3 sequence (DNA): TGTGCCACCAGTGAGGCTCAGAGAGAGACCCAGTACTTC. It specifies CATSEAQRETQYF.

The J gene is TRBJ2-7, the V gene TRBV3-1; D ambiguous. With 0 bases removed from V and 5 bases from J, the gap between germline ends came to 8 bases. The germline V gene has CDR1 LGHDT and CDR2 YNNKEL (reference sequence). The CDR3 sequence is 13 residues long. The CDR3 sequence: CASSQEGVNEQYF. The CDR3 bases are TGTGCCAGCAGCCAAGAGGGTGTCAACGAGCAGTACTTC.

The V gene is TRBV29-1, the J gene TRBJ2-7; 8 nucleotides match TRBD1. The trim removed 7 bases at V and 3 bases at J, leaving 8 bases unmatched. This CDR3 spans 13 amino acids. From germline, CDR1 is SQVTM and CDR2 ANQGSEA. The CDR3 reads CSGVAQGDYEQYF. CDR3 bases: TGCAGCGGCGTTGCACAGGGGGACTACGAGCAGTACTTC.

The V gene is TRBV12-3 or TRBV12-4, the J gene TRBJ2-4; 10 nucleotides agree with TRBD1. TRBJ2-7 matches the DNA end more closely, so the J call is doubtful. The CDR3 loop spans 13 amino acids. CDR3 sequence (DNA): TGTGCCAGCAGAGCCGGGACAGGGGACGAGCAGTACTTC. As protein: CASRAGTGDEQYF.

The V gene is TRBV5-5, the J gene TRBJ1-4; TRBD1 might be the D (6 bases). Trimming removed 3 bases at V and 0 bases at J, with 9 bases between. The CDR3 is made up of 15 amino acids. Germline V gene lookup returns CDR1 SGHKS and CDR2 YYEKEE (reference sequence). As DNA, the CDR3 is TGTGCCAGCAGCTGGGGGACAACAACTAATGAAAAACTGTTTTTT. Its translation is CASSWGTTTNEKLFF.

In its sample, this clonotype was seen a few times. J is TRBJ1-2 and V is TRBV20-1, with D uncertain. Germline V CDR1 and CDR2: DFQATT, SNEGSKA (reference sequence). There are 13 residues in the CDR3. The V gene lost 0 bases and the J gene lost 6 bases, with 11 bases spanning the gap. The CDR3 sequence: CSAREPGGNGYTF. CDR3 DNA: TGCAGTGCTAGAGAGCCAGGAGGTAATGGCTACACCTTC.

This chain connects TRBV4-2 to TRBJ2-5; D may be TRBD2 (6 bases). Germline assignment: CDR1 LGHNA and CDR2 YNFKEQ. CDR3 length: 18 residues. The V end was cut by 0 bases, the J end by 11 bases, with 28 bases between. DNA for the CDR3: TGTGCCAGCAGCCAAGAAGGTGGGCGGGGACCTGTCTACAATGAGCAGTACTTC. Residues: CASSQEGGRGPVYNEQYF.

The rearrangement uses TRBV6-5 and TRBJ1-4; D gene unclear. This CDR3 is built from 13 residues. With 5 bases removed from V and 8 bases from J, the gap between germline ends came to 12 bases. Germline CDR1 reads MNHEY; CDR2 reads SVGAGI. The chain's CDR3 is CASSRTVYEKLFF. In nucleotides, the CDR3 is TGTGCCAGCAGTCGGACCGTGTACGAAAAACTGTTTTTT.

This chain connects TRBV7-2 to TRBJ2-5, with D hard to call. The end of the DNA is better explained by TRBJ2-7, so the J call may be wrong. The CDR3 is 11 amino acids. CDR1 and CDR2 from the germline V gene are SGHTA and FQGNSA. The CDR3 reads CASSLKTEQYF. CDR3 in DNA: TGTGCCAGCAGCTTAAAAACCGAGCAGTACTTC.

The chain is built from TRBV20-1 and TRBJ1-3; D not resolved. Looked up from germline, CDR1 is DFQATT and CDR2 is SNEGSKA (reference sequence). This CDR3 is built from 12 residues. Trimming cost V 7 bases and J 2 bases, with 9 bases left between them. The CDR3 DNA follows: TGCAGTGTCCTAATACCTGGAAACACCATATATTTT. Protein sequence: CSVLIPGNTIYF.

This clonotype was observed a few times. V gene TRBV20-1 combines with J gene TRBJ2-3, with a possible D match to TRBD2 (6 bases). CDR1 and CDR2 (germline): DFQATT, SNEGSKA (reference sequence). This CDR3 contains 14 residues. V lost 3 bases and J 0 bases, leaving 10 bases between the germline ends. The CDR3 coding sequence is TGCAGTGCTAGCGGCGGGGAGAGCACAGATACGCAGTATTTT. Translating gives CSASGGESTDTQYF.

The chain combines TRBV6-1 with TRBJ2-1, with no clear D. The CDR3 spans 12 residues. Trimming pared 7 bases from V and 9 bases from J, leaving 13 bases between. Germline CDR1 MNHNS, CDR2 SASEGT. DNA for the CDR3: TGTGCCAGCAACACCCGAAACGGTGAGCAGTTCTTC. Translating gives CASNTRNGEQFF.

The rearrangement joins TRBV3-1 to TRBJ2-1; D unresolved. Trimming took off 0 bases at V and 0 bases at J, with 15 bases between the two ends. The CDR3 has 18 residues. Per germline, CDR1 LGHDT and CDR2 YNNKEL (reference sequence). DNA for the CDR3: TGTGCCAGCAGCCAAGATCAGGCAGGAGACTTCTCCTACAATGAGCAGTTCTTC. This encodes CASSQDQAGDFSYNEQFF.

The chain links TRBV12-3 or TRBV12-4 to TRBJ2-1; 9 bases match TRBD2. The V segment lost 4 bases and the J segment 9 bases; nucleotides outside the gene matches: 10. CDR3 length: 15 amino acids. The CDR3 spells CASSSGGLARREQFF. The CDR3 coding sequence is TGTGCCAGCAGTTCGGGGGGACTAGCCCGGCGTGAGCAGTTCTTC.

The genes are TRBV12-3 or TRBV12-4 and TRBJ2-4, with 7 bases identical to TRBD2. With V trimmed by 4 bases and J by 5 bases, 8 bases remained unmatched. This CDR3 has 15 amino acids. The CDR3 nucleotides are TGTGCCAGCAGTTCCCCCCCTGGGGGGGAAAACATTCAGTACTTC. Protein product: CASSSPPGGENIQYF.

A few counts support this clonotype. The chain recombines TRBV25-1 with TRBJ2-3; 9 positions match TRBD2. Germline V gene data show CDR1 as MGHDK and CDR2 as SYGVNS. The CDR3 runs to 14 residues. J was trimmed by 0 bases and V by 11 bases; bases with no gene match: 6. The CDR3 loop is CAVALAGSTDTQYF. As DNA, the CDR3 is TGTGCCGTGGCACTAGCGGGTAGCACAGATACGCAGTATTTT. Variable domain in full (rest from reference TRBV25-1 and TRBJ2-3): EADIYQTPRYLVIGTGKKITLECSQTMGHDKMYWYQQDPGMELHLIHYSYGVNSTEKGDLSSESTVSRIRTEHFPLTLESARPSHTSQYLCAVALAGSTDTQYFGPGTRLTVL.

This clonotype was observed a handful of times. This chain links TRBV21-1 with TRBJ2-3. TRBV21-1 represents a pseudogene. There are 15 residues in the CDR3. The CDR3 DNA reads as TGTGCCAGCAGCAAAGGTGCAAAATCTACAGATACGCAGTATTTT. This gives the protein CASSKGAKSTDTQYF.